The entry that follows covers one T cell receptor beta chain sequence. The antigen is unknown. There were likely unrecorded immune exposures, though donors were nominally healthy when sampled. These data are taken from a study of cytomegalovirus exposure and HLA in healthy donors. General study points: V- and J-gene trimming of TCR beta was linked (in a later analysis) to a missense DCLRE1C variant. CMV serostatus was the only recorded immune exposure for donors. According to a later analysis, most TCR beta chains associated with CMV appeared HLA-restricted.

PCR used 60 Vbeta primers and 13 Jbeta primers. Some clones are missing from TCRdb's copy, which holds only in-frame ones; the method was immunoSEQ multiplex PCR. The table has 110,000 or so clones, roughly three quarters seen once. Germline V gene lookup returns CDR1 SGHTA and CDR2 FQGNSA. The CDR3 extends over 14 amino acids. Trimming pared 8 bases from V and 10 bases from J, leaving 23 bases between. The material sequenced was PBMCs. This chain links TRBV7-2 with TRBJ2-5; D might be TRBD2 (6 bases). This TCR derives from a man aged 50-59 years in good health and CMV-seropositive. CDR3 residues: CASRPSGLPVSQYF. The CDR3 region has the DNA TGTGCCAGCCGACCCTCGGGACTCCCAGTGAGCCAGTACTTC. Full variable domain (outside the CDR3, taken from reference TRBV7-2 and TRBJ2-5): GAGVSQSPSNKVTEKGKDVELRCDPISGHTALYWYRQSLGQGLEFLIYFQGNSAPDKSGLPSDRFSAERTGGSVSTLTIQRTQQEDSAVYLCASRPSGLPVSQYFGPGTRLLVL.